The clone carrying this T cell receptor (beta chain) was counted at least ten times. Its antigen is unidentified. CDR3 length equals 14 residues. V lost 2 bases and J lost 9, with 15 bases in between. Germline V CDR1 and CDR2: SGHVS, FQNEAQ. TCRdb ran MiXCR on the 5' RACE reads and lists one entry per CDR3 protein. This table holds roughly 280,000 distinct CDR3 sequences, roughly 15% found once. The data derive from a study of T-cell memory formation after mild COVID-19. The study, taken as a whole, reports: Cross-reactive memory apparently joined, as some responding clones appeared in pre-infection memory. CD4+ contracting clones lay mainly in CM and EM, CD8+ ones in EMRA. The authors left the SARS-CoV-2 specificity of second-wave clones peaking on day 37 unconfirmed.

The chain is built from TRBV7-8 and TRBJ2-3; TRBD1 or TRBD2 may be the D gene (5 bases each). The receptor was isolated from a man between 18 and 29 years old who had mild COVID-19 (a few samples of this study predate the infection). Cell type and time point are not known. What was sequenced was PBMCs or a T cell subset sorted from them (not recorded which). The CDR3 loop is CASSLSGGLGTQYF. In DNA form, the CDR3 reads TGTGCCAGCAGCTTAAGTGGGGGTCTAGGCACGCAGTATTTT. The full variable domain, with the rest looked up from reference TRBV7-8 and TRBJ2-3, is GAGVSQSPRYKVAKRGQDVALRCDPISGHVSLFWYQQALGQGPEFLTYFQNEAQLDKSGLPSDRFFAERPEGSVSTLKIQRTQQEDSAVYLCASSLSGGLGTQYFGPGTRLTVL.